Shown below are 9 T cell receptor beta chains from a single sample sequenced in a study of identical twins. TCRdb used MiXCR to reprocess the 5' RACE reads, holding one entry per CDR3 protein. The table has roughly 750,000 distinct CDR3 sequences, 20% to 25% seen once. These data also formed part of another study, on T cells expressing NK-cell markers.

The sequenced sample consisted of PBMCs. Every receptor here comes from a woman aged 18 to 35 in good health.

V usage is TRBV10-3 and J usage is TRBJ2-7; D gene unclear. Germline CDR1 ENHRY, CDR2 SYGVKD. The V and J ends lost 0 bases and 3 bases respectively, with 6 bases between them. The CDR3 loop spans 13 amino acids. CDR3: CAISESRLYEQYF. CDR3 coding DNA: TGTGCCATCAGTGAGTCCAGACTCTACGAGCAGTACTTC.

This clonotype occurred a few times. V gene TRBV12-3 or TRBV12-4 combines with J gene TRBJ1-2; D is unclear. The V and J ends lost 6 bases and 8 bases respectively, with 10 bases between them. The CDR3 is 11 amino acids. CDR3 bases: TGTGCCAGCAGCTTCCTTGAAGGCTACACCTTC. It encodes CASSFLEGYTF.

The chain joins TRBV20-1 to TRBJ2-7, with 8 bases matching TRBD2. The germline V gene encodes CDR1 DFQATT and CDR2 SNEGSKA (reference sequence). V lost 2 bases and J lost 6; bases outside the gene matches: 9. The CDR3 runs to 14 residues. CDR3: CSARRQAGVGEQYF. CDR3 nucleotide sequence: TGCAGTGCTAGACGGCAAGCGGGAGTAGGCGAGCAGTACTTC.

This clonotype showed up many times. The chain uses TRBV3-1 and TRBJ2-1; TRBD2 agrees at 11 bases. This CDR3 comprises 16 residues. V lost 5 bases to trimming and J lost 3 bases; unmatched junction nucleotides: 6. In germline, CDR1 is LGHDT, CDR2 YNNKEL (reference sequence). DNA for the CDR3: TGTGCCAGCAGCGCAACGACTAGCGGGGTCTACAATGAGCAGTTCTTC. Residues: CASSATTSGVYNEQFF.

V and J are TRBV6-5 and TRBJ2-7; 7 bases line up with TRBD2. The length of the CDR3 is 13 residues. After removal of 2 bases from V and 3 bases from J, the junction contained 1 base not matched to a gene. CDR1 is MNHEY and CDR2 is SVGAGI in the germline V gene. CDR3 protein: CASSYGLGYEQYF. The CDR3 DNA reads TGTGCCAGCAGTTACGGACTAGGCTACGAGCAGTACTTC.

In its sample, this clonotype was seen a few times. CDR3 DNA: TGTGCCAGCATGACTAGCGGGGGCTACAATGAGCAGTTCTTC. The encoded protein is CASMTSGGYNEQFF. The chain links TRBV6-1 to TRBJ2-1; 12 bases map to TRBD2. With 7 bases clipped from V and 3 bases from J, the junction kept 1 base outside the gene matches. CDR3 length: 14 amino acids. From germline, CDR1 is MNHNS and CDR2 SASEGT.

This clonotype was found a few times. This rearrangement joins TRBV9 to TRBJ2-7; 9 bases map to TRBD1. The CDR3 contains 15 residues. Germline V gene data show CDR1 as SGDLS and CDR2 as YYNGEE. V dropped 3 bases and J dropped 3; count of bases not matched to a gene: 7. The CDR3 bases are TGTGCCAGCAGCGGACAGGGGGACGGATTCTACGAGCAGTACTTC. Its protein is CASSGQGDGFYEQYF.

This clonotype has a handful of counts. The chain is built from TRBV5-6 and TRBJ2-1, with 9 bases that match TRBD2. With 5 bases clipped from V and 2 bases from J, the junction kept 5 bases outside the gene matches. This CDR3 region has 15 residues. CDR1 and CDR2 from the germline V gene are SGHDT and YYEEEE. The CDR3 here is CASRILAGAYNEQFF. CDR3 nucleotides: TGTGCCAGCAGGATACTAGCGGGCGCCTACAATGAGCAGTTCTTC.

This clonotype was counted between two and nine times. The chain combines TRBV5-4 with TRBJ2-1, with 14 bases aligning to TRBD2. The trim removed 4 bases at V and 7 bases at J, leaving 7 bases unmatched. Per germline, CDR1 SGHNT and CDR2 YYREEE (reference sequence). The CDR3 length is 16 residues. This CDR3 reads CASSDGLAGGGNEQFF. In DNA, the CDR3 is TGTGCCAGCAGCGATGGACTAGCGGGGGGAGGAAATGAGCAGTTCTTC.